A selection of T cell receptor beta chains follows, all from one sample in a study of T cells in Graves' hyperthyroidism and ophthalmopathy. Each CDR3 protein gets one entry after TCRdb re-called the multiplex PCR reads with MiXCR. The table has around 620,000 distinct CDR3 sequences, around 42% seen once; the top ten hold under 20%. The sample consisted of peripheral blood or thyroid tissue (not recorded which). These receptors came from an adult woman with Graves' disease, either hyperthyroidism or ophthalmopathy (not recorded which). CDR3s include the opening cysteine and the closing phenylalanine or tryptophan. The order of the fields is J gene, D gene, clone size, V gene, CDR3 DNA, CDR3 protein. D genes are given only for firm matches. For some rows the clone size is stated as once, few or many, or as a class when expanded; others skip it.

>TRBJ1-4|TRBD1|few|TRBV3-1
TGTGCCAGCAGTCACAGGGGGCTGGGGGCTAATGAAAAACTGTTTTTT
CASSHRGLGANEKLFF
>TRBJ1-5|-|many|TRBV12-3/TRBV12-4
TGTGCCAGCAGTTTATTGGCGGCCAATCAGCCCCAGCATTTT
CASSLLAANQPQHF
>TRBJ1-5|-|-|TRBV2
TGTGCCAGCAAACAGGGAATTTCGGGAGATCAGCCCCAGCATTTT
CASKQGISGDQPQHF
>TRBJ1-2|-|-|TRBV30
TGTGCCTGGAGTCCGGGACAATATAACTATGGCTACACCTTC
CAWSPGQYNYGYTF
>TRBJ1-4|-|few|TRBV6-1
TGTGCCAGCAGTGAAGCCCAGATAATTAATGAAAAACTGTTTTTT
CASSEAQIINEKLFF
>TRBJ2-5|-|once|TRBV5-1
TGTGCCAGCAGCTTGCGGGAAGCCCAAGAGACCCAGTACTTC
CASSLREAQETQYF
>TRBJ2-7|-|many|TRBV6-4
TGTGCCAGCAGCCCCAGGGCGGGATCATCCTACGAGCAGTACTTC
CASSPRAGSSYEQYF
>TRBJ1-2|-|-|TRBV2
TGTGCCAGCAGCCCGAGCGCCAGGGTGTTTGGCTACACCTTC
CASSPSARVFGYTF
>TRBJ2-7|-|few|TRBV15
TGTGCCACCAGCAGAGATTTCAGGCGGGACGAGCAGTACTTC
CATSRDFRRDEQYF
>TRBJ1-6|TRBD1|-|TRBV7-2
TGTGCCAGCAGGTCGGACCGGGACAGTACGAAATCACCCCTCCACTTT
CASRSDRDSTKSPLHF
>TRBJ2-7|TRBD2|many|TRBV7-2
TGTGCCAGCAGCTTAGCTAGCGGGCAAACCTACGAGCAGTACTTC
CASSLASGQTYEQYF
>TRBJ1-2|TRBD1|many|TRBV20-1
TGCAGTGCTAGAGACCCAGCCGGGACAGATCGAGGTGGCTACACCTTC
CSARDPAGTDRGGYTF
>TRBJ1-1|TRBD1|-|TRBV7-8
TGTGCCAGCAGCTTAATTGTCGGGACAGAGGCTTTCTTT
CASSLIVGTEAFF
>TRBJ2-5|-|-|TRBV10-3
TGTGCCATCAGTGAGGAGGGTTTTACGGAGACCCAGTACTTC
CAISEEGFTETQYF
>TRBJ2-7|TRBD1|-|TRBV29-1
TGCAGCGTAGGACAGGGGACCTACGAGCAGTACTTC
CSVGQGTYEQYF
>TRBJ2-2|TRBD1|-|TRBV4-1
TGCGCCAGCAGCCCCCGGACAGGGACGAACACCGGGGAGCTGTTTTTT
CASSPRTGTNTGELFF
>TRBJ2-2|-|-|TRBV7-9
TGTGCCAGCACCTTGGGGATCGCCCTTAACATAGGGGAGCTGTTTTTT
CASTLGIALNIGELFF
>TRBJ1-2|-|once|TRBV2
TGTGCCAGCAGTGAAGCCGGGTCTAACTATGGCTACACCTTC
CASSEAGSNYGYTF
>TRBJ2-5|-|-|TRBV5-4
TGTGCCAGCAGCCCTAGCCCGGGGGAGCCCCAGTACTTC
CASSPSPGEPQYF
>TRBJ1-4|TRBD1|few|TRBV29-1
TGCAGCGTTGAAGGGGGACAGGTGCATCGAGAACTGTTTTTT
CSVEGGQVHRELFF
>TRBJ1-5|-|-|TRBV28
TGTGCCAGCAGTTTAAACCAGAATCAGCCCCAGCATTTT
CASSLNQNQPQHF
>TRBJ2-7|-|-|TRBV25-1
TGTACCAGCAGAGAAGGCGCAGGCGGCTACGAGCAGTACTTC
CTSREGAGGYEQYF
>TRBJ1-4|-|-|TRBV20-1
TGCAGTGCGGCGGGGACTGAAAAACTGTTTTTT
CSAAGTEKLFF
>TRBJ2-7|-|many|TRBV18
TGTGCCAGCTCACCAGACCACGAGCAGTACTTC
CASSPDHEQYF
>TRBJ2-7|-|once|TRBV7-2
TGTGCCAGCACCAGGGGTTCCTACGAGCAGTACTTC
CASTRGSYEQYF